This TCR beta chain was recorded in a study of graft-versus-host responses after intestinal transplantation. Germline V gene sequence: CDR1 SEHNR, CDR2 FQNEAQ (reference sequence). Trimming removed 0 bases from V and 8 bases from J, with 10 bases in between. The CDR3 loop spans 13 amino acids. TCRdb's copy holds only in-frame clones and misses some; the assay was immunoSEQ multiplex PCR. Among roughly 69,000 clones listed, roughly 92% were seen once. V gene TRBV7-9 combines with J gene TRBJ1-2, with D tentatively TRBD1 (6 bases). This sequence originates from a human patient who received an intestinal transplant, so some T cells may come from the graft donor. Sequencing used bone marrow, obtained roughly 780 days after intestinal transplantation. CDR3 DNA: TGTGCCAGCAGCTTAGCGGGACAAGAAGGCTACACCTTC. Translating gives CASSLAGQEGYTF.